Below are 12 T cell receptor beta chains sequenced from a single sample in a study of T cells after yellow fever vaccination. TCRdb used MiXCR to reprocess the 5' RACE reads, holding one entry per CDR3 protein. This sample carries 50,000 to 75,000 distinct CDR3 sequences, more than 5.5% of them seen once, and the ten largest clones take roughly 40%. Sequenced material: CD8+ T cells sorted from PBMCs, taken on the day of the first yellow fever vaccination. The receptors stem from a man aged 18 to 29 who received the YFV17D yellow fever vaccine.

This clonotype was seen many times. This chain joins TRBV6-5 and TRBJ2-3, with 7 bases that match TRBD1. Looked up from germline, CDR1 is MNHEY and CDR2 is SVGAGI. The CDR3 spans 12 residues. The ends lost 4 bases at V and 7 bases at J; junction bases unmatched: 2. CDR3 nucleotide sequence: TGTGCCAGCAGTTCACAGGGGCATACGCAGTATTTT. It translates to CASSSQGHTQYF.

A remark on this clonotype: This clone may be a read error of a much larger clone one base away. The genes are TRBV12-5 and TRBJ2-3; TRBD2 is a possible D gene (6 bases). The ends were cut back, 3 bases at V and 1 base at J, with 14 bases in the middle. CDR3 length equals 16 residues. The germline V gene has CDR1 LGHNT and CDR2 FRNRAP. The CDR3 region is CASGFLIAEGTDTQYF. The CDR3 bases are TGTGCTAGTGGTTTCCTCATAGCGGAGGGCACAGATACGCAGTATTTT.

The chain links TRBV27 to TRBJ2-7; the D gene is possibly TRBD2 (6 bases). CDR1 and CDR2 from the germline V gene are MNHEY and SMNVEV (reference sequence). The length of the CDR3 is 15 residues. The V gene lost 5 bases and the J gene lost 0 bases, with 14 bases spanning the gap. CDR3 residues: CASSPGLLISYEQYF. CDR3 bases: TGTGCCAGCAGTCCGGGACTTCTTATCTCCTACGAGCAGTACTTC.

The chain carries TRBV7-9 and TRBJ2-3, with D unclear. Trimming left V 6 bases short and J 1 base short, with 11 bases between. The V gene's germline CDR1 is SEHNR and CDR2 FQNEAQ (reference sequence). CDR3 length equals 14 residues. In DNA, the CDR3 is TGTGCCAGCAGTCGAACTCTAGGCACAGATACGCAGTATTTT. Translated, it gives CASSRTLGTDTQYF.

This clonotype was counted ten times or more. The chain joins TRBV6-5 to TRBJ2-1; tentatively, D is TRBD1 (6 bases). CDR1 and CDR2 from the germline V gene are MNHEY and SVGAGI. This CDR3 spans 14 amino acids. Trimming took off 1 base at V and 7 bases at J, with 11 bases between the two ends. CDR3 sequence: CASSYWDIPNEQFF. The CDR3, as DNA: TGTGCCAGCAGTTACTGGGACATCCCAAATGAGCAGTTCTTC.

This clonotype was recorded many times. The rearrangement links TRBV5-1 to TRBJ2-5, with 13 positions matching TRBD2. This CDR3 has 20 residues. CDR1 and CDR2 (germline): SGHRS, YFSETQ. The trim removed 2 bases at V and 1 base at J, leaving 14 bases unmatched. The CDR3 nucleotides read TGCGCCAGCAGCTTCCTTACTGCGGGACTAGCGGGGACCTTCCAAGAGACCCAGTACTTC. As protein: CASSFLTAGLAGTFQETQYF.

The V gene is TRBV5-1, the J gene TRBJ2-1, with TRBD2 matching over 16 bases. The trim removed 0 bases at V and 6 bases at J, leaving 6 bases unmatched. CDR1 and CDR2 from the germline V gene are SGHRS and YFSETQ. The CDR3 has 18 amino acids. The CDR3 is CASSLDPGTSGGANEQFF. For the CDR3, the DNA is TGCGCCAGCAGCTTGGACCCCGGGACTAGCGGGGGGGCCAATGAGCAGTTCTTC. Variable domain in full (rest from reference TRBV5-1 and TRBJ2-1): KAGVTQTPRYLIKTRGQQVTLSCSPISGHRSVSWYQQTPGQGLQFLFEYFSETQRNKGNFPGRFSGRQFSNSRSEMNVSTLELGDSALYLCASSLDPGTSGGANEQFFGPGTRLTVL.

This clonotype showed up just a few times. The V and J genes are TRBV29-1 and TRBJ2-3, with D possibly matching TRBD2 (7 bases). Trimming pared 1 base from V and 2 bases from J, leaving 16 bases between. This CDR3 is built from 16 residues. Germline values: CDR1 SQVTM, CDR2 ANQGSEA. This CDR3 reads CSVEGGRGNPTDTQYF. As DNA, the CDR3 is TGCAGCGTTGAAGGGGGGCGGGGGAACCCCACAGATACGCAGTATTTT.

The chain has TRBV4-1 and TRBJ2-2; D call uncertain. The CDR3 contains 16 residues. V lost 1 base and J 1 base, leaving 10 bases between the germline ends. Germline V gene sequence: CDR1 MGHRA, CDR2 YSYEKL. In DNA, the CDR3 is TGCGCCAGCAGCCAAGTGGGTCTAGTGAACACCGGGGAGCTGTTTTTT. It is translated as CASSQVGLVNTGELFF.

The rearrangement links TRBV6-5 to TRBJ1-6; D remains unclear. V gave up 1 base and J gave up 1 base, with 8 bases separating them. The CDR3 runs to 16 residues. The germline V gene encodes CDR1 MNHEY and CDR2 SVGAGI. In DNA, the CDR3 is TGTGCCAGCAGTTACTATCTGGGGTCCTATAATTCACCCCTCCACTTT. Its translation is CASSYYLGSYNSPLHF.

This clonotype was counted a few times. The chain has TRBV6-2 or TRBV6-3 and TRBJ2-7; D remains ambiguous. The CDR3 covers 15 residues. Germline V lookup: CDR1 MNHEY, CDR2 SVGEGT. V was shortened by 2 bases and J by 0 bases, with 11 bases between the two germline ends. The CDR3 loop is CASSYVEVSSYEQYF. The DNA for the CDR3 is TGTGCCAGCAGTTACGTAGAGGTCAGCTCCTACGAGCAGTACTTC.

This clonotype was counted between two and nine times. This rearrangement joins TRBV7-6 to TRBJ2-5, with 7 bases identical to TRBD1. The junction had 8 bases not matched to a gene; V was cut back by 5 bases and J by 5 bases. CDR1 is SGHVS and CDR2 is FNYEAQ in the germline V gene. The CDR3 runs 14 residues. As DNA, the CDR3 is TGTGCCAGCAGCCCTGCACAGGGGCAGGAGACCCAGTACTTC. Translating gives CASSPAQGQETQYF.